This T cell receptor (beta chain) was documented in a study of CD8 T cells in ankylosing spondylitis. TCRdb reprocessed the 5' RACE reads with MiXCR, giving one entry per CDR3 protein. The sample gives around 130,000 distinct CDR3 sequences, roughly an eighth of which show up once; 2.5% to 3.5% is in the top ten. A few counts support this clonotype. Antigen: not known. A much larger clonotype is one base distant, so this may be a read error. The CDR3 runs 15 residues. CDR1 is MNHEY, CDR2 SVGAGI, per germline. V shed 2 bases, J shed 2 bases, and the junction held 5 bases outside the gene matches. Study-wide results and caveats: Prior literature has documented some motif variants in synovial fluid and blood from reactive arthritis.

The chain couples TRBV6-5 to TRBJ1-2, with 7 bases fitting TRBD1. This clonotype was sampled from a female donor with ankylosing spondylitis or in good health (not recorded which). Sequenced input: blood, either unsorted or a sorted T cell fraction (not recorded which). The CDR3, as DNA: TGTGCCAGCAGTTACGCAGGGGGATGGAACTATGGCTACACCTTC. Its translation: CASSYAGGWNYGYTF.